Each of the 19 T cell receptor beta chains below was sequenced from the same sample in a study of blood T cell repertoires in COVID-19. The assay was immunoSEQ multiplex PCR, and TCRdb's table has in-frame clones only and misses some. The sample consists of fewer than 200,000 clones, 70% to 85% of them appearing once. Input material: peripheral blood. The receptor set was obtained from a woman of 80 years or more with acute or convalescent COVID-19.

Notes on this clone: A junction boundary mismatches the germline segment, possibly from a read error. The chain has TRBV11-2 and TRBJ2-4, with D maybe TRBD2 (6 bases). Germline CDR1 SGHAT, CDR2 FQNNGV. This CDR3 is 13 amino acids long. The CDR3 loop is CASSLVWWEAQVF. The DNA of the CDR3 is TGTGCCAGCAGCTTAGTTTGGTGGGAGGCCCAAGTCTTC. The whole variable domain, filled in from reference TRBV11-2 and TRBJ2-4, reads EAGVAQSPRYKIIEKRQSVAFWCNPISGHATLYWYQQILGQGPKLLIQFQNNGVVDDSQLPKDRFSAERLKGVDSTLKIQPAKLEDSAVYLCASSLVWWEAQVFGAGTRLSVL.

The rearrangement uses TRBV5-1 and TRBJ2-1; D is uncertain. The V end was cut by 4 bases, the J end by 3 bases, with 5 bases between. CDR3 length: 12 amino acids. The germline gives CDR1 SGHRS, CDR2 YFSETQ. CDR3 sequence (DNA): TGCGCCAGCAGCCCCGGCTACAATGAGCAGTTCTTC. Translation gives CASSPGYNEQFF.

The chain couples TRBV15 to TRBJ2-2, with TRBD1 identical over 7 bases. Germline CDR1 reads LNHNV; CDR2 reads YYDKDF (reference sequence). The trim removed 3 bases at V and 4 bases at J, leaving 8 bases unmatched. The CDR3 is 16 residues long. The CDR3 DNA is TGTGCCACCAGCAGTGCACAGGGGTTACCCACCGGGGAGCTGTTTTTT. This sequence encodes CATSSAQGLPTGELFF.

The gene calls are TRBV7-8 and TRBJ1-1; 7 nucleotides match TRBD1. This CDR3 region has 14 residues. J was trimmed by 0 bases and V by 5 bases; bases with no gene match: 3. Germline-derived CDR1 and CDR2 are SGHVS and FQNEAQ. CDR3 residues: CASSPTGVNTEAFF. Here the CDR3 DNA reads TGTGCCAGCAGCCCAACAGGGGTGAACACTGAAGCTTTCTTT.

V gene TRBV6-5 combines with J gene TRBJ1-1; TRBD1 might be the D (6 bases). CDR1 is MNHEY, CDR2 SVGAGI, per germline. This CDR3 region has 15 residues. Trimming cost V 4 bases and J 4 bases, with 16 bases left between them. DNA of the CDR3: TGTGCCAGCAGTTCCGCCCCGCCCAGGGGCACTGAAGCTTTCTTT. Residues: CASSSAPPRGTEAFF.

The genes are TRBV24-1 and TRBJ2-7; no definite D call. Trimming pared 9 bases from V and 1 base from J, leaving 12 bases between. The CDR3 extends over 13 amino acids. Germline values: CDR1 KGHDR, CDR2 SFDVKD. Here the CDR3 reads CATEDSLSYEQYF. CDR3 nucleotide sequence: TGTGCCACCGAAGACTCCTTATCCTACGAGCAGTACTTC.

Concerning this clone itself: Other DNA sequences in the same sample also yield this CDR3. The V and J genes are TRBV19 and TRBJ2-1; 11 bases are a match to TRBD2. Germline V CDR1 and CDR2: LNHDA, SQIVND (reference sequence). The CDR3 extends over 15 amino acids. The V segment lost 8 bases and the J segment 1 base; nucleotides outside the gene matches: 4. The CDR3 nucleotides read TGTGCCAGTCGGACTAGCGGGCCTTCCTACAATGAGCAGTTCTTC. Amino acid sequence: CASRTSGPSYNEQFF. Full variable domain (missing parts from reference TRBV19 and TRBJ2-1): DGGITQSPKYLFRKEGQNVTLSCEQNLNHDAMYWYRQDPGQGLRLIYYSQIVNDFQKGDIAEGYSVSREKKESFPLTVTSAQKNPTAFYLCASRTSGPSYNEQFFGPGTRLTVL.

The rearrangement links TRBV9 to TRBJ2-1; perhaps TRBD2 as D (6 bases). Trimming removed 4 bases at V and 9 bases at J, with 14 bases between. Germline CDR1 reads SGDLS; CDR2 reads YYNGEE. The CDR3 is made up of 13 amino acids. The chain's CDR3 is CASSYNTGGEQFF. The CDR3, as DNA: TGTGCCAGCAGCTATAACACCGGGGGTGAGCAGTTCTTC.

The DNA for the CDR3 is TGTGCCAGCAGCCAAGAGTACCCGGTTCTTACCTACGAGCAGTACTTC. Translating gives CASSQEYPVLTYEQYF. The chain recombines TRBV4-2 with TRBJ2-7; D unclear. The germline gives CDR1 LGHNA, CDR2 YNFKEQ. The V and J ends lost 0 bases and 2 bases respectively, with 14 bases between them. The CDR3 length is 16 residues.

This clone was seen only a few times. The chain recombines TRBV7-2 with TRBJ2-4; D is unresolved. This CDR3 is built from 16 residues. The germline CDR1 and CDR2 sequences are SGHTA and FQGNSA. The V and J ends lost 1 base and 0 bases respectively, with 10 bases between them. CDR3 loop: CASSLDTRLAKNIQYF. The DNA for the CDR3 is TGTGCCAGCAGCTTAGACACGAGACTAGCCAAAAACATTCAGTACTTC. Drawing the rest from reference TRBV7-2 and TRBJ2-4, the complete variable domain is GAGVSQSPSNKVTEKGKDVELRCDPISGHTALYWYRQSLGQGLEFLIYFQGNSAPDKSGLPSDRFSAERTGGSVSTLTIQRTQQEDSAVYLCASSLDTRLAKNIQYFGAGTRLSVL.

V and J are TRBV7-9 and TRBJ1-2; TRBD1 agrees at 12 bases. Germline trimming cut 1 base from V and 8 bases from J; bases unmatched to any gene: 5. Germline V CDR1 and CDR2: SEHNR, FQNEAQ (reference sequence). The CDR3 has 15 residues. The CDR3 DNA follows: TGTGCCAGCAGCTTAGGGGGACAGGGGGCATTAGGCTACACCTTC. This codes for CASSLGGQGALGYTF. Filled out from reference TRBV7-9 and TRBJ1-2, the complete variable domain reads DTGVSQNPRHKITKRGQNVTFRCDPISEHNRLYWYRQTLGQGPEFLTYFQNEAQLEKSRLLSDRFSAERPKGSFSTLEIQRTEQGDSAMYLCASSLGGQGALGYTFGSGTRLTVV.

In its sample, this clone was seen a few times. The chain recombines TRBV27 with TRBJ1-2, with 7 bases that match TRBD1. Per the germline V gene, CDR1 is MNHEY and CDR2 is SMNVEV (reference sequence). There are 14 residues in the CDR3. The V and J ends lost 8 bases and 4 bases, in that order; junction bases with no gene match: 10. This chain's CDR3 is CASGTYRGVYGYTF. Written as DNA, the CDR3 is TGTGCCAGCGGAACCTACAGGGGAGTCTATGGCTACACCTTC.

The chain links TRBV9 to TRBJ1-4; D call uncertain. CDR3 length equals 14 residues. From germline, CDR1 is SGDLS and CDR2 YYNGEE. V dropped 0 bases and J dropped 8 bases, with 11 bases sitting between them. The chain's CDR3 is CASSVGAGIEKLFF. In nucleotides, the CDR3 is TGTGCCAGCAGCGTAGGTGCGGGAATAGAAAAACTGTTTTTT.

The chain has TRBV7-2 and TRBJ2-3; 7 positions agree with TRBD1. The J segment lost 4 bases and the V segment lost 6 bases, leaving 10 bases of the junction unmatched. The CDR3 is made up of 15 amino acids. The germline V gene encodes CDR1 SGHTA and CDR2 FQGNSA. The chain's CDR3 is CASSLRQGAPDTQYF. The CDR3 nucleotides are TGTGCCAGCAGTCTCCGACAGGGCGCTCCAGATACGCAGTATTTT.

The J gene is TRBJ1-5, the V gene TRBV5-1, with TRBD1 as a possible D gene (5 bases). The CDR3 contains 15 residues. Germline V lookup: CDR1 SGHRS, CDR2 YFSETQ. Between the trimmed V and J ends, which lost 2 bases and 3 bases, there was a span of 12 bases. This CDR3 reads CASSFTGEINQPQHF. CDR3 nucleotides: TGCGCCAGCAGCTTCACGGGGGAGATCAATCAGCCCCAGCATTTT.

This chain uses TRBV7-9 with TRBJ2-1; a possible D gene is TRBD1 (5 bases). There are 13 residues in the CDR3. The germline V gene has CDR1 SEHNR and CDR2 FQNEAQ (reference sequence). Trimming removed 1 base from V and 5 bases from J, with 6 bases in between. This chain's CDR3 is CASSLGQNNEQFF. CDR3 nucleotide sequence: TGTGCCAGCAGCTTAGGACAGAACAATGAGCAGTTCTTC.

This clone was seen only once. The rearrangement uses TRBV7-3 and TRBJ1-2; TRBD1 aligns across 7 bases. The length of the CDR3 is 17 residues. V was clipped by 1 base and J by 2 bases; unmatched bases: 10. Germline V lookup: CDR1 SGHTA, CDR2 FQGTGA. CDR3 amino acids: CASSLRSSPGQNYGYTF. Written as DNA, the CDR3 is TGTGCCAGCAGCTTAAGATCGTCCCCGGGACAGAACTATGGCTACACCTTC.

The sample holds one count of this clone. The chain recombines TRBV4-3 with TRBJ2-3; D remains unclear. CDR3 length: 15 residues. The V gene lost 2 bases and the J gene lost 6 bases, with 15 bases spanning the gap. Germline CDR1 reads LGHNA; CDR2 reads YSLEER. The CDR3, as DNA: TGCGCCAGCAGCCAATCCACGGGTGCGTCCGATACGCAGTATTTT. Its protein is CASSQSTGASDTQYF.

The CDR3 region has the DNA TGTGCCAGCAGTCCCGGACTAGCGGGGGGCCAGGTCGTGCAGTTCTTC. Its translation: CASSPGLAGGQVVQFF. V and J are TRBV6-2 or TRBV6-3 and TRBJ2-1; 14 bases align to TRBD2. V shed 5 bases, J shed 12 bases, and the junction held 12 bases outside the gene matches. Germline values: CDR1 MNHEY, CDR2 SVGEGT. The CDR3 sequence is 16 residues long.